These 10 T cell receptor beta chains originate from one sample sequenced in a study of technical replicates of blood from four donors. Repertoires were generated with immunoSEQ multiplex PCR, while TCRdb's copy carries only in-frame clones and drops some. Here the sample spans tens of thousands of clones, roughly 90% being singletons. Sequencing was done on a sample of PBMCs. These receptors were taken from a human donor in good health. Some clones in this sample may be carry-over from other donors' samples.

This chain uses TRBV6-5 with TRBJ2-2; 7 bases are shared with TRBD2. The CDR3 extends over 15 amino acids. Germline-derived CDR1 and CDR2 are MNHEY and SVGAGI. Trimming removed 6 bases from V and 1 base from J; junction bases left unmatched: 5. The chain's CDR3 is CASRRDYRNTGELFF. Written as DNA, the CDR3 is TGTGCCAGCAGGAGGGACTATCGGAACACCGGGGAGCTGTTTTTT.

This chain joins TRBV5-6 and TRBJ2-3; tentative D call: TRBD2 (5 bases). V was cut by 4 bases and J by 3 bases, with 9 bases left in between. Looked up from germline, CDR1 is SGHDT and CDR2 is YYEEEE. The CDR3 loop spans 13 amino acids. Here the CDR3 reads CASSPGVTDTQYF. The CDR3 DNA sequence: TGTGCCAGCAGCCCCGGGGTGACAGATACGCAGTATTTT.

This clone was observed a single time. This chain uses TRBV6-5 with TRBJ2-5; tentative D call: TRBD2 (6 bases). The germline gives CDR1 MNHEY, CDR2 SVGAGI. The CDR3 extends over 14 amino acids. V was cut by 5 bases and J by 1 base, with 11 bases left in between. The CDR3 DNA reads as TGTGCCAGCAGTAGTGGAGGGACCCAAGAGACCCAGTACTTC. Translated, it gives CASSSGGTQETQYF.

The CDR3 coding sequence is TGTGCCAGCAGCCAAGATCAAGGGACAGGGCAACAAGAGACCCAGTACTTC. As protein: CASSQDQGTGQQETQYF. The chain uses TRBV4-2 and TRBJ2-5, with 9 bases that match TRBD1. Germline-derived CDR1 and CDR2 are LGHNA and YNFKEQ. The J segment lost 2 bases and the V segment lost 0 bases, leaving 7 bases of the junction unmatched. CDR3 size: 17 residues.

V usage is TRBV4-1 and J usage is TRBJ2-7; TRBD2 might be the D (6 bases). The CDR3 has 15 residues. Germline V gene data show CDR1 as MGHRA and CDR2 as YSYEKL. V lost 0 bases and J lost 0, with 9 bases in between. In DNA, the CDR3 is TGCGCCAGCAGCCAAGATCCGGGAGTCTCCTACGAGCAGTACTTC. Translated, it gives CASSQDPGVSYEQYF.

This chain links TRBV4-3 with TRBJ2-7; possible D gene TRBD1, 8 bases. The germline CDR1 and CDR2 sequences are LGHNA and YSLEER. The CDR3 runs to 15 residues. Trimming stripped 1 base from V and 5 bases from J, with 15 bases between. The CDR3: CASSQGGGQADEQYF. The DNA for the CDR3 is TGCGCCAGCAGCCAAGGGGGGGGACAGGCTGACGAGCAGTACTTC.

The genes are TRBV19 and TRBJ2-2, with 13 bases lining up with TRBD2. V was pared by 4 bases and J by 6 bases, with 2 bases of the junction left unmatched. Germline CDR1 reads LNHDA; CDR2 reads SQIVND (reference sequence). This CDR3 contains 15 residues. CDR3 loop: CASSTGLAGAGELFF. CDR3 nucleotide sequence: TGTGCCAGTAGTACCGGACTAGCGGGGGCCGGGGAGCTGTTTTTT. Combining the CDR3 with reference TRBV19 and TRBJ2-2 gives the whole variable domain DGGITQSPKYLFRKEGQNVTLSCEQNLNHDAMYWYRQDPGQGLRLIYYSQIVNDFQKGDIAEGYSVSREKKESFPLTVTSAQKNPTAFYLCASSTGLAGAGELFFGEGSRLTVL.

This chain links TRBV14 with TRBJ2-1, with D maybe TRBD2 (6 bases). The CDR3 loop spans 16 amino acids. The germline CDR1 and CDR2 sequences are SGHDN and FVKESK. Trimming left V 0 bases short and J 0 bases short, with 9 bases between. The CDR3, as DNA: TGTGCCAGCAGCCAAGAAGCGGGCAGCTCCTACAATGAGCAGTTCTTC. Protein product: CASSQEAGSSYNEQFF. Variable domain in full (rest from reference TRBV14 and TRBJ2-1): EAGVTQFPSHSVIEKGQTVTLRCDPISGHDNLYWYRRVMGKEIKFLLHFVKESKQDESGMPNNRFLAERTGGTYSTLKVQPAELEDSGVYFCASSQEAGSSYNEQFFGPGTRLTVL.

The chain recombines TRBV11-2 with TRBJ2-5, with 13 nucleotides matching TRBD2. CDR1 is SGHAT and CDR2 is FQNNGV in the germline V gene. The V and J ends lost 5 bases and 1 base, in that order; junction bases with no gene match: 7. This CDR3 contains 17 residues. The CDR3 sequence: CASSLRLAGGPQETQYF. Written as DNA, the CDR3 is TGTGCCAGCAGCCTGAGACTAGCGGGGGGTCCCCAAGAGACCCAGTACTTC.

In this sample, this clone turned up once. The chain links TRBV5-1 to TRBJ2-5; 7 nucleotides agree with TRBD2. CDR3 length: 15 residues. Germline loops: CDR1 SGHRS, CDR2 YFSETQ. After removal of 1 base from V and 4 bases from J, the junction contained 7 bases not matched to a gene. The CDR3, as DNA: TGCGCCAGCAGCTTGACACGGACTAGTCTAGAGACCCAGTACTTC. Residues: CASSLTRTSLETQYF.